This T cell receptor beta chain was captured by sequencing in a study of blood T cells in healthy people across ages. It was with a sample-barcoded 5' primer and a J-beta primer mix that a second PCR of roughly 6 to 12 cycles was run. From the 5' RACE reads, TCRdb called clonotypes with MiXCR, one entry per CDR3 protein. The data hold roughly 680,000 distinct CDR3 sequences, with around 21% observed a single time. CDR3 length equals 11 residues. Germline V gives CDR1 DFQATT, CDR2 SNEGSKA (reference sequence). Between the trimmed V and J ends, which lost 8 bases and 3 bases, there was a span of 10 bases.

The sequence derives from a man aged 70 or older in good health. The J gene is TRBJ1-1, the V gene TRBV20-1; unclear D gene. The sequenced material came from blood. This CDR3 is CSPRRHTEAFF. CDR3 DNA sequence: TGCAGTCCCAGACGGCACACTGAAGCTTTCTTT.